These T cell receptor beta chains were read from a single sample in a study of CD8+CD57+ T cells in acquired aplastic anemia. TCRdb called the reads again in MiXCR, with one record for every CDR3 protein. The data contain over 250,000 distinct CDR3 sequences, 45% to 65% of them seen just once; the ten biggest clones take up roughly 1.3%. Sequenced input: sorted CD4+, CD8+, or CD8+CD57+ T cells (not recorded which) from PBMCs. These TCRs come from a human donor with aplastic anemia. The CDR3 runs from the conserved cysteine through the conserved F or W. A D gene is named only where the DNA matches it firmly. Some rows have no size entry. The others give once, few or many, or a class for an expanded clone.

13	TRBD1	TRBV25-1	-	TRBJ1-1	TGTGCCAGCAGCGAACCGGGACAGACAGAAGCTTTCTTT	CASSEPGQTEAFF
11	-	TRBV20-1	few	TRBJ2-7	TGCAGTGCTGATTGGGGGAACGAGCAGTACTTC	CSADWGNEQYF
13	-	TRBV12-3/TRBV12-4	many	TRBJ2-5	TGTGCCAGCAGTTCCCGCGGTCAAGAGACCCAGTACTTC	CASSSRGQETQYF
14	-	TRBV20-1	few	TRBJ1-2	TGCAGTGCTGACATGACAGGAATTAACTATGGCTACACCTTC	CSADMTGINYGYTF
15	TRBD1	TRBV18	-	TRBJ1-6	TGTGCCAGCTCACCCCAGGACAGGGAGAATTCACCCCTCCACTTT	CASSPQDRENSPLHF
14	TRBD2	TRBV19	-	TRBJ2-5	TGTGCCAGTAGTACCCTAGCGGGATCGGAGACCCAGTACTTC	CASSTLAGSETQYF
13	-	TRBV12-3/TRBV12-4	many	TRBJ1-2	TGTGCCAGCAGCCCCCGGGGGCCGAGTTTCTACACCTTC	CASSPRGPSFYTF
15	-	TRBV5-1	many	TRBJ1-3	TGCGCCAGCAGTTCAAGCGGGTGGTCTGGAAACACCATATATTTT	CASSSSGWSGNTIYF
16	TRBD1	TRBV7-9	many	TRBJ1-6	TGTGCCAGCAGCTTTCCCGACAGGGGAGGAAATTCACCCCTCCACTTT	CASSFPDRGGNSPLHF
15	-	TRBV19	-	TRBJ2-1	TGTGCCAGTAGCCCACTGGGGACTTTGAGTAATGAGCAGTTCTTC	CASSPLGTLSNEQFF
16	TRBD2	TRBV7-3	-	TRBJ2-5	TGTGCCAGCAGCCAACGGACTAGCGGGGGCCCCACTCCCCAGTACTTC	CASSQRTSGGPTPQYF
16	TRBD1	TRBV5-5	-	TRBJ1-1	TGTGCCAGCAGCCCAGGACACCCTGGAGGGGGCACTGACGCTTTCTTT	CASSPGHPGGGTDAFF